This TCR beta chain appears in the sequencing data of a study of blood T cell repertoires in COVID-19. Study-wide context: Samples taken during acute and convalescent COVID-19 were collected in the United States, Italy and Spain. T cells, B-cell-depleted T cells, or PBMCs supplied cDNA or gDNA.

Original analysis: Scientists estimated how many nucleated cells there were by amplifying reference gene primers. The protocol was immunoSEQ multiplex PCR, while the TCRdb copy is restricted to in-frame clones and leaves out a portion. That table is the source of V, J and clone size, and D and trimming were worked out from the DNA. The profile shows about 190,000 clones, about four fifths of them singletons. Germline V gene lookup returns CDR1 MDHEN and CDR2 SYDVKM. V lost 0 bases and J lost 2, with 13 bases in between. The CDR3 runs 16 residues. The sequenced sample consisted of peripheral blood. The TCR sequence derives from a woman between 40 and 55 years old with acute or convalescent COVID-19. The chain employs TRBV28 and TRBJ2-5; maybe TRBD2 (7 bases). The CDR3 loop reads CASSLWGGTRQETQYF. In nucleotides, the CDR3 is TGTGCCAGCAGTTTATGGGGAGGGACAAGACAAGAGACCCAGTACTTC.